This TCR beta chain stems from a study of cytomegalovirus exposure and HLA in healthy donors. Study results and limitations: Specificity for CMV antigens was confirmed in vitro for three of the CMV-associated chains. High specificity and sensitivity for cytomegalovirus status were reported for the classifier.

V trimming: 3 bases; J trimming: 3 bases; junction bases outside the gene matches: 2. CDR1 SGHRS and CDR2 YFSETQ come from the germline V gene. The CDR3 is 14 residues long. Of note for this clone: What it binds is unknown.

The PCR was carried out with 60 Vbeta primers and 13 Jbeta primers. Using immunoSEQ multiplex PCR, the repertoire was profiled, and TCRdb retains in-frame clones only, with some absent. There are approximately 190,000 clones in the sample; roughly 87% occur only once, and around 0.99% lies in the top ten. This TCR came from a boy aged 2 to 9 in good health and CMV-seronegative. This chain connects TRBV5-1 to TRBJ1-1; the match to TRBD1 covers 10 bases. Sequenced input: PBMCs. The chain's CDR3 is CASSSGQGDTEAFF. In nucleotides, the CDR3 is TGCGCCAGCAGCTCCGGACAGGGGGACACTGAAGCTTTCTTT.